This paragraph reports one T cell receptor (beta chain). This sample is part of a study of blood T cell repertoires in COVID-19. About the research overall: Specimens from acute and convalescent COVID-19 originated in the United States, Italy and Spain.

Sequenced by immunoSEQ multiplex PCR; TCRdb stores in-frame clones only, minus some. This table has about 340,000 clones, 65% to 90% appearing once. The CDR3 length is 12 residues. Germline assignment: CDR1 SGHTA and CDR2 FQGNSA. V shed 5 bases and J shed 4 bases, with 6 bases lying between them. This clonotype was sampled from a woman between 35 and 50 years old with acute COVID-19. Sequencing used PBMCs or T cells enriched from blood (not recorded which). The chain recombines TRBV7-2 with TRBJ1-3; no firm D call. CDR3 amino acids: CASSLSGNTIYF. The CDR3 coding sequence is TGTGCCAGCAGCCTAAGCGGAAACACCATATATTTT.